Shown below are 27 T cell receptor beta chains from a single sample sequenced in a study of CD8 T cells in ankylosing spondylitis (TCRdb year 2017). Library creation used 5' RACE. This sample was sequenced with an Illumina HiSeq 2500. Through fastp at Q25 and MiXCR, TCRdb rebuilt clones from the public reads, retaining in-frame beta chains. One record per CDR3 amino acid sequence lists the most common genes and DNA. Here the sample has about 240,000 distinct CDR3 sequences; around 7.8% occur a single time. The biggest ten clones account for 6.5% to 7% of the sample. The sequenced sample was blood, either unsorted or a sorted T cell fraction (not recorded which). Every receptor here comes from a male donor with ankylosing spondylitis or in good health (not recorded which).

The sample holds a few counts of this clonotype. This chain connects TRBV30 to TRBJ2-1; D call uncertain. The V gene's germline CDR1 is GTSNPN and CDR2 SVGIG (reference sequence). Trimming stripped 0 bases from V and 7 bases from J, with 7 bases between. CDR3 length: 12 amino acids. As DNA, the CDR3 is TGTGCCTGGAGTGTCCCGGTTAATGAGCAGTTCTTC. Translating it yields CAWSVPVNEQFF.

In its sample, this clonotype was seen many times. The J gene is TRBJ1-2, the V gene TRBV6-2 or TRBV6-3; D is undetermined. Per germline, CDR1 MNHEY and CDR2 SVGEGT. Deletions cut 5 bases from V and 3 bases from J, with 7 bases between. The CDR3 loop spans 12 amino acids. CDR3 in DNA: TGTGCCAGCAGTGACTGGGACTATGGCTACACCTTC. Protein: CASSDWDYGYTF.

This clonotype was seen a handful of times. This rearrangement joins TRBV3-1 to TRBJ2-1, with TRBD2 matching over 9 bases. V lost 0 bases and J lost 10; bases outside the gene matches: 10. Germline values: CDR1 LGHDT, CDR2 YNNKEL (reference sequence). The CDR3 is 16 residues long. CDR3 sequence: CASSQDLASGVEEQFF. The CDR3 coding sequence is TGTGCCAGCAGCCAAGATTTGGCTAGCGGGGTTGAGGAGCAGTTCTTC.

The chain joins TRBV5-5 to TRBJ2-2, with D maybe TRBD2 (6 bases). The germline V and J ends were trimmed by 5 bases and 6 bases, with 11 bases remaining between them. Per the germline V gene, CDR1 is SGHKS and CDR2 is YYEKEE (reference sequence). The CDR3 is made up of 13 amino acids. In DNA form, the CDR3 reads TGTGCCAGCAGTCCCCTAGCGTCCGGGGAGCTGTTTTTT. The encoded protein is CASSPLASGELFF.

This clonotype came up a few times. The rearrangement uses TRBV5-5 and TRBJ2-4; D not certain. There are 15 residues in the CDR3. V lost 4 bases and J 0 bases, leaving 11 bases between the germline ends. Germline assignment: CDR1 SGHKS and CDR2 YYEKEE (reference sequence). In DNA form, the CDR3 reads TGTGCCAGCAGCCCGTTAGCAGAAGCCAAAAACATTCAGTACTTC. This translates into CASSPLAEAKNIQYF.

The sample holds a few counts of this clonotype. This sequence may be a read error, since a much larger clone differs from it by one base. CDR3 in amino acids: CASCQEGGRGTGELFF. DNA of the CDR3: TGCGCCAGCTGCCAAGAAGGGGGCAGGGGCACCGGGGAGCTGTTTTTT. V usage is TRBV4-3 and J usage is TRBJ2-2, with 7 bases fitting TRBD1. This CDR3 region has 16 residues. Per the germline V gene, CDR1 is LGHNA and CDR2 is YSLEER.

This clonotype was detected many times. The chain joins TRBV6-5 to TRBJ2-7; 8 bases map to TRBD1. Trimming at V came to 2 bases and at J to 7 bases, leaving 4 bases not matched to a gene. Germline CDR1 and CDR2: MNHEY and SVGAGI. The CDR3 runs to 13 residues. For the CDR3, the DNA is TGTGCCAGCAGTTACGGACAGGGTGGGGAGCAGTACTTC. This codes for CASSYGQGGEQYF.

Of note for this clonotype: This sequence may be a read error, since a much larger clone differs from it by one base. The V gene is TRBV5-1, the J gene TRBJ1-1, with 8 bases lining up with TRBD1. The length of the CDR3 is 15 residues. Germline V gene data show CDR1 as SGHRS and CDR2 as YFSETQ. V lost 4 bases and J lost 4; bases outside the gene matches: 9. The CDR3, as DNA: TGCGCCAGCAGCGGGAAGGGACAGGCGATCACTGAAGCTTTCTTT. Protein product: CASSGKGQAITEAFF.

The chain recombines TRBV7-8 with TRBJ2-1, with D unclear. The CDR3 runs to 15 residues. Germline V CDR1 and CDR2: SGHVS, FQNEAQ. V was shortened by 3 bases and J by 4 bases, with 13 bases between the two germline ends. The CDR3 coding sequence is TGTGCCAGCAGCTTCTCCCGGTACACTTACAATGAGCAGTTCTTC. This gives the protein CASSFSRYTYNEQFF.

This sequence joins TRBV5-1 and TRBJ2-7; tentative D call: TRBD1 (5 bases). CDR1 SGHRS and CDR2 YFSETQ come from the germline V gene. The V end was cut by 0 bases, the J end by 3 bases, with 13 bases between. The CDR3 spans 15 residues. CDR3 DNA: TGCGCCAGCAGCTTGGATAGGGGTTTCATCTACGAGCAGTACTTC. Translating it yields CASSLDRGFIYEQYF.

This clonotype showed up many times. The chain recombines TRBV20-1 with TRBJ2-7, with D possibly TRBD1 on 6 matching bases. V was pared by 3 bases and J by 3 bases, with 9 bases between. The CDR3 covers 12 residues. CDR1 is DFQATT, CDR2 SNEGSKA, per germline (reference sequence). CDR3 sequence: CSASKDSYEQYF. The DNA for the CDR3 is TGCAGTGCTAGTAAGGACAGCTACGAGCAGTACTTC.

This clonotype was seen more than once but under ten times. The J gene is TRBJ2-6, the V gene TRBV6-5, with D possibly TRBD2 on 5 matching bases. Germline V lookup: CDR1 MNHEY, CDR2 SVGAGI. The length of the CDR3 is 18 residues. Deletions cut 0 bases from V and 0 bases from J, with 12 bases between. CDR3 loop: CASSYSRVGNSGANVLTF. CDR3 DNA sequence: TGTGCCAGCAGTTACTCGAGGGTGGGGAACTCTGGGGCCAACGTCCTGACTTTC.

This clonotype was found many times. This chain uses TRBV27 with TRBJ1-1; D is possibly TRBD1 (5 bases). V was trimmed by 8 bases and J by 4 bases, leaving 14 bases between them. Germline loops: CDR1 MNHEY, CDR2 SMNVEV (reference sequence). The CDR3 extends over 13 amino acids. CDR3 in amino acids: CASWGGSGTEAFF. DNA for the CDR3: TGTGCCAGCTGGGGGGGATCGGGCACTGAAGCTTTCTTT.

In this sample, this clonotype turned up many times. The J gene is TRBJ1-1, the V gene TRBV19; no clear D gene. V was pared by 5 bases and J by 1 base, with 5 bases between. The germline V gene encodes CDR1 LNHDA and CDR2 SQIVND (reference sequence). The CDR3 contains 12 residues. This CDR3 reads CASSAANTEAFF. CDR3 sequence (DNA): TGTGCCAGTAGTGCAGCGAACACTGAAGCTTTCTTT.

The chain carries TRBV12-3 or TRBV12-4 and TRBJ2-4; D gene uncertain. Trimming took 6 bases from V and 7 from J, leaving 7 bases between them. This CDR3 contains 11 residues. The CDR3 here is CASRSMNIQYF. CDR3 coding DNA: TGTGCCAGCAGATCTATGAACATTCAGTACTTC.

This clonotype was observed at least ten times. This sequence joins TRBV29-1 and TRBJ1-2, with D possibly TRBD1 on 6 matching bases. The V gene lost 4 bases and the J gene lost 6 bases, with 12 bases spanning the gap. There are 12 residues in the CDR3. In germline, CDR1 is SQVTM, CDR2 ANQGSEA. The CDR3 loop reads CSVGQGRNGYTF. As DNA, the CDR3 is TGCAGCGTTGGCCAGGGGAGGAATGGCTACACCTTC. The full variable domain, its missing parts supplied by reference TRBV29-1 and TRBJ1-2, is SAVISQKPSRDICQRGTSLTIQCQVDSQVTMMFWYRQQPGQSLTLIATANQGSEATYESGFVIDKFPISRPNLTFSTLTVSNMSPEDSSIYLCSVGQGRNGYTFGSGTRLTVV.

This sequence joins TRBV7-9 and TRBJ2-1, with 8 bases identical to TRBD2. Unmatched junction bases numbered 7, after V lost 5 bases and J lost 4 bases. This CDR3 region has 15 residues. Germline CDR1 reads SEHNR; CDR2 reads FQNEAQ (reference sequence). The CDR3 DNA sequence: TGTGCCAGCAGCCGGGGGGGCATGGGATACAATGAGCAGTTCTTC. It encodes CASSRGGMGYNEQFF.

This clonotype was observed at least ten times. The V call is TRBV12-3 or TRBV12-4, the J call TRBJ2-2, with 11 bases identical to TRBD2. CDR3 length: 16 residues. V was clipped by 8 bases and J by 4 bases; unmatched bases: 9. CDR3 nucleotides: TGTGCCAGCGAAGCCTCCGGGACTAGCGGCACCGGGGAGCTGTTTTTT. This gives the protein CASEASGTSGTGELFF.

This clonotype was seen at least ten times. The chain combines TRBV5-1 with TRBJ1-1; 7 bases are a match to TRBD1. Germline V CDR1 and CDR2: SGHRS, YFSETQ. V shed 4 bases and J 8 bases; nucleotides not matched to a gene: 8. The CDR3 spans 13 residues. CDR3 sequence (DNA): TGCGCCAGCAGCCCCCGGGACAGAGGCGAAGCTTTCTTT. Protein: CASSPRDRGEAFF.

This clonotype was picked up many times. J is TRBJ1-2 and V is TRBV5-6, with 12 bases fitting TRBD1. In germline, CDR1 is SGHDT, CDR2 YYEEEE. The CDR3 runs to 15 residues. J lost 6 bases, V lost 2 bases, and 5 bases had no gene match. The CDR3 DNA reads TGTGCCAGCAGCTTCCCGGGACAGGGGGCGAATGGCTACACCTTC. Protein product: CASSFPGQGANGYTF.

This clonotype was seen many times. The chain is built from TRBV5-1 and TRBJ2-2, with D perhaps matching TRBD1 or TRBD2 (5 bases each). The CDR3 runs 15 residues. V lost 3 bases, J lost 3 bases, and 12 bases lay in between. Germline V gene lookup returns CDR1 SGHRS and CDR2 YFSETQ. The CDR3 sequence is CASSSGTVDTGELFF. Here the CDR3 DNA reads TGCGCCAGCAGCTCCGGGACGGTGGACACCGGGGAGCTGTTTTTT.

This clonotype has ten or more counts. V and J are TRBV4-1 and TRBJ1-3; 8 bases are shared with TRBD1. The CDR3 sequence is 16 residues long. V was pared by 2 bases and J by 4 bases, with 7 bases of the junction left unmatched. Germline CDR1 is MGHRA and CDR2 is YSYEKL. Here the CDR3 DNA reads TGCGCCAGCAGCCAATCCCCCTGGACAGGGGGAAACACCATATATTTT. Protein sequence: CASSQSPWTGGNTIYF.

Ten or more counts support this clonotype. The chain uses TRBV12-3 or TRBV12-4 and TRBJ2-5; TRBD2 might be the D (6 bases). The CDR3 is 15 amino acids. Trimming stripped 1 base from V and 0 bases from J, with 9 bases between. In DNA form, the CDR3 reads TGTGCCAGCAGTTTAGAGAGCGGGTACCAAGAGACCCAGTACTTC. Translation: CASSLESGYQETQYF.

This clonotype was recorded a few times. The rearrangement links TRBV9 to TRBJ2-1, with 9 nucleotides matching TRBD2. Germline values: CDR1 SGDLS, CDR2 YYNGEE. The CDR3 is 17 amino acids. After removal of 2 bases from V and 4 bases from J, the junction contained 10 bases not matched to a gene. The CDR3 DNA is TGTGCCAGCAGCGTCAGCCTTAGCGGGAGAGGGTACAATGAGCAGTTCTTC. It yields the protein CASSVSLSGRGYNEQFF.

The chain joins TRBV7-2 to TRBJ1-1, with TRBD1 identical over 8 bases. V was pared by 1 base and J by 3 bases, with 4 bases of the junction left unmatched. Germline loops: CDR1 SGHTA, CDR2 FQGNSA. The CDR3 is made up of 15 amino acids. The CDR3 is CASSLGRGPYTEAFF. The CDR3, as DNA: TGTGCCAGCAGCTTAGGCAGGGGGCCGTACACTGAAGCTTTCTTT.

At least ten counts were recorded for this clonotype. The chain recombines TRBV5-1 with TRBJ1-4, with a weak D call TRBD1 (5 bases). Germline lookup yields CDR1 SGHRS and CDR2 YFSETQ. The CDR3 runs to 17 residues. V was pared by 0 bases and J by 3 bases, with 15 bases between. In DNA, the CDR3 is TGCGCCAGCAGCTTGGGGGGGACCGGAAAAGCTAATGAAAAACTGTTTTTT. Translation gives CASSLGGTGKANEKLFF.

This clonotype has at least ten counts. The chain recombines TRBV11-2 with TRBJ2-4; D gene uncertain. The germline CDR1 and CDR2 sequences are SGHAT and FQNNGV. V was cut by 0 bases and J by 12 bases, with 15 bases left in between. The CDR3 totals 14 residues. CDR3 sequence: CASSLDLSWGGQYF. CDR3 nucleotides: TGTGCCAGCAGCTTAGATCTATCGTGGGGTGGTCAGTACTTC.